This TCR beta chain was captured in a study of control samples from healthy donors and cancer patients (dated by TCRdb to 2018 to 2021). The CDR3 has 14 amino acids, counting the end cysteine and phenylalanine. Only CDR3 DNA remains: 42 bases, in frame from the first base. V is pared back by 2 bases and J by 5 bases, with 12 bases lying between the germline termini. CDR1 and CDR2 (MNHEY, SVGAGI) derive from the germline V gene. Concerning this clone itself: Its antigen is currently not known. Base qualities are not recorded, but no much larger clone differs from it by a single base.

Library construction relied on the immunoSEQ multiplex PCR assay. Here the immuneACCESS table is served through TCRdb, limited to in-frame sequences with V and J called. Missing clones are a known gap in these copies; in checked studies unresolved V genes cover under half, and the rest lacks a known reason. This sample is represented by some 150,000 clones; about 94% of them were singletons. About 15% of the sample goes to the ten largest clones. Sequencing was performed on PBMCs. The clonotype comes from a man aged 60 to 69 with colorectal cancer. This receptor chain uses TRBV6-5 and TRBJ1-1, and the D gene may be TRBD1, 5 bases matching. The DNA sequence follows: TGTGCCAGCAGTTACGGGGGGGGTAGAACTGAAGCTTTCTTT. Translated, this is CASSYGGGRTEAFF.